These 29 T cell receptor beta chains originate from one sample sequenced in a study of human T cells and chemical hapten exposure. TCRdb reanalysed the RACE reads using MiXCR and keeps one entry per CDR3 protein. The sample consists of tens of thousands of distinct CDR3 sequences, about a tenth of them appearing once. Noted time point: patch test 1, 2 weeks after DPC sensitization. The treatment is: therapeutic diphenylcyclopropenone sensitization with weekly scalp DPC. The sample consisted of whole blood, taken in connection with sensitization to the hapten diphenylcyclopropenone (DPC). The receptors were gathered from a woman aged 40 to 50 with alopecia areata. Some clones in this sample may be carry-over from other donors' samples.

This clonotype occurred many times. The V and J genes are TRBV28 and TRBJ2-7; the D gene is possibly TRBD2 (5 bases). CDR3 size: 17 residues. Germline assignment: CDR1 MDHEN and CDR2 SYDVKM. V was cut by 5 bases and J by 3 bases, with 23 bases left in between. CDR3 loop: CASSPPIEGVLDYEQYF. The DNA for the CDR3 is TGTGCCAGCAGTCCCCCCATCGAGGGTGTCCTTGACTACGAGCAGTACTTC.

At least ten counts were recorded for this clonotype. The rearrangement links TRBV6-6 to TRBJ2-6, with 7 nucleotides matching TRBD2. This CDR3 is built from 17 residues. The junction had 8 bases not matched to a gene; V was cut back by 2 bases and J by 4 bases. CDR1 is MNHNY, CDR2 SVGAGI, per germline (reference sequence). The CDR3 nucleotides are TGTGCCAGCAGTTACGGGAGGGGACTGGGCGGGGCCAACGTCCTGACTTTC. Translating gives CASSYGRGLGGANVLTF.

Remarks on this clonotype: A much larger clone differs from this one at a single base, so this may be a read error. The chain has TRBV7-8 and TRBJ1-1, with D possibly being TRBD1 (6 bases). This CDR3 region has 12 residues. Trimming left V 4 bases short and J 8 bases short, with 11 bases between. Germline loops: CDR1 SGHVS, CDR2 FQNEAQ. CDR3 sequence reads: CASSYVGTEAFF. As DNA, the CDR3 is TGTGCCAGCAGCTACGTGGGGACAGAAGCTTTCTTT.

This clonotype was counted at least ten times. The genes are TRBV9 and TRBJ2-3; TRBD2 matches at 8 bases. Per germline, CDR1 SGDLS and CDR2 YYNGEE. The CDR3 has 15 amino acids. The junction had 1 base not matched to a gene; V was cut back by 0 bases and J by 1 base. This CDR3 reads CASSVDGGGTDTQYF. The CDR3 DNA reads TGTGCCAGCAGCGTAGACGGGGGGGGCACAGATACGCAGTATTTT.

This clonotype was seen repeatedly, ten times or more. The genes are TRBV6-4 and TRBJ1-1; perhaps TRBD1 as D (6 bases). Germline loops: CDR1 MRHNA, CDR2 SNTAGT. The CDR3 length is 13 residues. The V end was cut by 6 bases, the J end by 1 base, with 9 bases between. DNA of the CDR3: TGTGCCAGCAGGGACAGTGAGAACACTGAAGCTTTCTTT. Amino acid sequence: CASRDSENTEAFF.

The sample holds many counts of this clonotype. The rearrangement links TRBV11-2 to TRBJ1-6; 10 bases are a match to TRBD1. The CDR3 spans 16 residues. Germline V lookup: CDR1 SGHAT, CDR2 FQNNGV. V dropped 5 bases and J dropped 7; count of bases not matched to a gene: 8. The CDR3 here is CASSPRDRGSNSPLHF. The DNA for the CDR3 is TGTGCCAGCAGCCCCCGGGACAGGGGATCCAATTCACCCCTCCACTTT. Together with reference TRBV11-2 and TRBJ1-6, the CDR3 gives the full variable domain: EAGVAQSPRYKIIEKRQSVAFWCNPISGHATLYWYQQILGQGPKLLIQFQNNGVVDDSQLPKDRFSAERLKGVDSTLKIQPAKLEDSAVYLCASSPRDRGSNSPLHFGNGTRLTVT.

This clonotype came up a few times. CDR3 sequence: CASSQDYSTYEQYF. The DNA of the CDR3 is TGCGCCAGCAGCCAAGACTATTCCACCTACGAGCAGTACTTC. The chain couples TRBV4-3 to TRBJ2-7; D gene uncertain. Germline V gene data show CDR1 as LGHNA and CDR2 as YSLEER. The CDR3 contains 14 residues. The V end lost 0 bases, the J end lost 2 bases, and 8 bases lay between the germline ends.

CDR3 nucleotide sequence: TGCGCCAGCAGCACCGGACAGGCCCGTGGTTCACCCCTCCACTTT. Translation gives CASSTGQARGSPLHF. The rearrangement uses TRBV4-1 and TRBJ1-6, with 7 bases aligning to TRBD1. CDR3 length equals 15 residues. V lost 5 bases to trimming and J lost 9 bases; unmatched junction nucleotides: 10. Germline CDR1 is MGHRA and CDR2 is YSYEKL.

The genes are TRBV5-8 and TRBJ2-2; D unclear. Germline CDR1 SGHTS, CDR2 YDEGEE. The CDR3 spans 16 residues. Between the trimmed V and J ends, which lost 2 bases and 4 bases, there was a span of 15 bases. In DNA form, the CDR3 reads TGTGCCAGCAGCTTTCGTGTACTCTCGACCACCGGGGAGCTGTTTTTT. Amino acids: CASSFRVLSTTGELFF.

Many counts were recorded for this clonotype. The chain has TRBV20-1 and TRBJ1-5; D ambiguous. This CDR3 contains 12 residues. Germline loops: CDR1 DFQATT, CDR2 SNEGSKA (reference sequence). The V and J ends lost 3 bases and 0 bases respectively, with 3 bases between them. In nucleotides, the CDR3 is TGCAGTGCTAGGGATAGCAATCAGCCCCAGCATTTT. Translated: CSARDSNQPQHF.

This clonotype rates as medium-sized (0.01 to 0.1%). The chain recombines TRBV7-6 with TRBJ2-1; D is perhaps TRBD1 or TRBD2 (6 bases each). V lost 6 bases and J lost 0, with 12 bases in between. This CDR3 has 15 amino acids. The germline CDR1 and CDR2 sequences are SGHVS and FNYEAQ. CDR3 region: CASRLGGSSYNEQFF. In DNA form, the CDR3 reads TGTGCCAGCAGACTAGGGGGGAGCTCCTACAATGAGCAGTTCTTC.

Ten or more counts support this clonotype. The CDR3 region is CSAASQAKNIQYF. The DNA of the CDR3 is TGCAGTGCCGCTTCCCAAGCCAAAAACATTCAGTACTTC. The chain carries TRBV20-1 and TRBJ2-4, with D hard to call. The CDR3 has 13 amino acids. CDR1 and CDR2 (germline): DFQATT, SNEGSKA (reference sequence). V shed 6 bases and J shed 0 bases, with 9 bases lying between them.

This clonotype was counted between two and nine times. The chain has TRBV7-6 and TRBJ1-6, with D tentatively TRBD1 (5 bases). The CDR3 sequence is 14 residues long. Germline loops: CDR1 SGHVS, CDR2 FNYEAQ. The V end lost 5 bases, the J end lost 11 bases, and 16 bases lay between the germline ends. CDR3 region: CASSESGPAPPLHF. The CDR3 region has the DNA TGTGCCAGCAGCGAGTCGGGACCCGCTCCACCCCTCCACTTT.

The J gene is TRBJ2-3, the V gene TRBV12-3 or TRBV12-4, with 7 nucleotides matching TRBD2. This CDR3 has 15 amino acids. V shed 7 bases and J 2 bases; nucleotides not matched to a gene: 9. The DNA of the CDR3 is TGTGCCAGCACCGGGAGGAGCGGCGCCACAGATACGCAGTATTTT. It specifies CASTGRSGATDTQYF.

This clonotype was recorded at least ten times. The V gene is TRBV6-2 or TRBV6-3, the J gene TRBJ1-6, with TRBD1 as a possible D gene (5 bases). Germline-derived CDR1 and CDR2 are MNHEY and SVGEGT. V was shortened by 7 bases and J by 7 bases, with 17 bases between the two germline ends. The length of the CDR3 is 15 residues. CDR3 loop: CASKIREVVNSPLHF. DNA of the CDR3: TGTGCCAGCAAGATCAGGGAAGTTGTCAATTCACCCCTCCACTTT.

This clonotype showed up many times. This sequence joins TRBV7-2 and TRBJ2-4, with D possibly matching TRBD2 (5 bases). Trimming removed 7 bases at V and 3 bases at J, with 7 bases between. Germline V gene lookup returns CDR1 SGHTA and CDR2 FQGNSA. This CDR3 contains 12 residues. The CDR3 coding sequence is TGTGCCAGCACCCGGGACAAAAACATTCAGTACTTC. Amino acids: CASTRDKNIQYF.

V is TRBV5-1 and J is TRBJ1-2, with 8 bases aligning to TRBD1. This CDR3 region has 13 residues. CDR1 is SGHRS, CDR2 YFSETQ, per germline. V lost 4 bases to trimming and J lost 3 bases; unmatched junction nucleotides: 2. This CDR3 is CASSVGQDYGYTF. DNA of the CDR3: TGCGCCAGCAGCGTGGGACAGGACTATGGCTACACCTTC.

This clonotype was counted between two and nine times. The chain employs TRBV7-3 and TRBJ2-1, with a tentative D call TRBD1 (6 bases). Germline lookup yields CDR1 SGHTA and CDR2 FQGTGA. Trimming pared 5 bases from V and 7 bases from J, leaving 12 bases between. There are 13 residues in the CDR3. The CDR3 protein is CASSTLGGNEQFF. The CDR3 DNA sequence: TGTGCCAGCAGCACCCTAGGGGGTAATGAGCAGTTCTTC.

V gene TRBV28 combines with J gene TRBJ2-6, with D uncertain. The CDR3 runs 15 residues. CDR1 is MDHEN and CDR2 is SYDVKM in the germline V gene. Trimming took 5 bases from V and 0 from J, leaving 8 bases between them. The CDR3 loop is CASSDLVSGANVLTF. The CDR3 DNA sequence: TGTGCCAGCAGTGATCTTGTCTCTGGGGCCAACGTCCTGACTTTC.

V gene TRBV4-1 combines with J gene TRBJ2-7; D may match TRBD1 or TRBD2 (5 bases each). V was trimmed by 0 bases and J by 0 bases, leaving 18 bases between them. The CDR3 length is 18 residues. Germline-derived CDR1 and CDR2 are MGHRA and YSYEKL. The CDR3 loop is CASSQEGSRAGTSYEQYF. The CDR3 DNA reads TGCGCCAGCAGCCAAGAGGGGTCCAGGGCGGGTACCTCCTACGAGCAGTACTTC.

V and J are TRBV6-6 and TRBJ1-1, with 7 bases lining up with TRBD1. Germline CDR1 MNHNY, CDR2 SVGAGI (reference sequence). J lost 6 bases, V lost 2 bases, and 9 bases had no gene match. The CDR3 loop spans 15 amino acids. The CDR3 is CASSYQRTGLPEAFF. CDR3 bases: TGTGCCAGCAGTTACCAAAGGACAGGCCTACCTGAAGCTTTCTTT.

This clonotype was counted ten times or more. V is TRBV2 and J is TRBJ2-5, with 8 bases lining up with TRBD2. V shed 3 bases and J 8 bases; nucleotides not matched to a gene: 5. CDR3 size: 13 residues. The germline V gene has CDR1 SNHLY and CDR2 FYNNEI. In DNA, the CDR3 is TGTGCCAGCAGTGAGGTGTTAGCGGGAACCCAGTACTTC. Amino acids: CASSEVLAGTQYF.

This clonotype appeared many times. This chain links TRBV29-1 with TRBJ1-4, with 8 bases matching TRBD1. With 6 bases clipped from V and 7 bases from J, the junction kept 1 base outside the gene matches. Germline V CDR1 and CDR2: SQVTM, ANQGSEA. The CDR3 runs 11 residues. The chain's CDR3 is CSVDRGEKLFF. CDR3 bases: TGCAGCGTCGACAGGGGTGAAAAACTGTTTTTT.

This clonotype was counted many times. The J gene is TRBJ2-3, the V gene TRBV5-1; perhaps TRBD2 as D (5 bases). Deletions cut 7 bases from V and 1 base from J, with 10 bases between. The V gene's germline CDR1 is SGHRS and CDR2 YFSETQ. The CDR3 length is 13 residues. For the CDR3, the DNA is TGCGCCAGCCGCAGAGCGGGCACAGATACGCAGTATTTT. Its protein product is CASRRAGTDTQYF.

This clonotype was recorded at least ten times. V gene TRBV5-1 combines with J gene TRBJ2-7; D is possibly TRBD1 (6 bases). Per the germline V gene, CDR1 is SGHRS and CDR2 is YFSETQ. V gave up 2 bases and J gave up 0 bases, with 9 bases separating them. This CDR3 comprises 14 residues. CDR3 nucleotides: TGCGCCAGCAGCTTCGGGACACCCTCCTACGAGCAGTACTTC. This gives the protein CASSFGTPSYEQYF.

This clonotype was counted many times. This rearrangement joins TRBV20-1 to TRBJ1-6; D call uncertain. Trimming cost V 0 bases and J 10 bases, with 16 bases left between them. In germline, CDR1 is DFQATT, CDR2 SNEGSKA (reference sequence). The CDR3 consists of 15 residues. The CDR3 reads CSARDDVGIESPLHF. The CDR3 DNA reads TGCAGTGCTAGAGATGATGTGGGGATAGAATCACCCCTCCACTTT.

V and J are TRBV7-6 and TRBJ2-3, with TRBD2 matching over 9 bases. Trimming took 5 bases from V and 0 from J; bases not matched to a gene: 12. The CDR3 contains 18 residues. Looked up from germline, CDR1 is SGHVS and CDR2 is FNYEAQ. The CDR3 bases are TGTGCCAGCAGCCCTAGAGCGGGGGGCGTCACTAGCACAGATACGCAGTATTTT. Its translation is CASSPRAGGVTSTDTQYF. The full variable domain, its missing parts supplied by reference TRBV7-6 and TRBJ2-3, is GAGVSQSPRYKVTKRGQDVALRCDPISGHVSLYWYRQALGQGPEFLTYFNYEAQQDKSGLPNDRFSAERPEGSISTLTIQRTEQRDSAMYRCASSPRAGGVTSTDTQYFGPGTRLTVL.

This clonotype occurred many times. The chain is built from TRBV12-3 or TRBV12-4 and TRBJ2-5; 7 bases agree with TRBD1. V was pared by 8 bases and J by 1 base, with 7 bases of the junction left unmatched. The CDR3 spans 14 residues. CDR3 protein: CASGTGTVQETQYF. The CDR3 DNA is TGTGCCAGCGGAACCGGGACAGTCCAAGAGACCCAGTACTTC.

This clonotype was counted between two and nine times. V is TRBV11-2 and J is TRBJ1-4; possible D gene TRBD1, 5 bases. This CDR3 contains 14 residues. CDR1 and CDR2 (germline): SGHAT, FQNNGV. V dropped 3 bases and J dropped 7 bases, with 12 bases sitting between them. This chain's CDR3 is CASSFQGFGEKLFF. Here the CDR3 DNA reads TGTGCCAGCAGCTTTCAGGGATTCGGTGAAAAACTGTTTTTT.